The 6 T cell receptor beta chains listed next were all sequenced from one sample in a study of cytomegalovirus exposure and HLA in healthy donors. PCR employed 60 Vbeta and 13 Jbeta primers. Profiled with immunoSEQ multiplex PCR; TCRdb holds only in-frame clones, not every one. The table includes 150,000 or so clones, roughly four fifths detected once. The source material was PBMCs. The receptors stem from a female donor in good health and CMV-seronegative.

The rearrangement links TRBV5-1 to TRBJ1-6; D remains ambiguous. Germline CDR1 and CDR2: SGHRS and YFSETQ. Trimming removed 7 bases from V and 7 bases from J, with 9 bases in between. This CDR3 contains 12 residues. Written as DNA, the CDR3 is TGCGCCAGCGCCCACGGGAATTCACCCCTCCACTTT. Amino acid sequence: CASAHGNSPLHF.

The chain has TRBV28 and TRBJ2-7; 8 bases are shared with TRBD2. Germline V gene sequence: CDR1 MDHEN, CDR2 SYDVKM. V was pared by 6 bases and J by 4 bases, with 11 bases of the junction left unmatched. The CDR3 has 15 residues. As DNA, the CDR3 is TGTGCCAGCAGCCTCCTTAGCGGGAACCTTTACGAGCAGTACTTC. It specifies CASSLLSGNLYEQYF. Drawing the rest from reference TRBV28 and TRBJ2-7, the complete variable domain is DVKVTQSSRYLVKRTGEKVFLECVQDMDHENMFWYRQDPGLGLRLIYFSYDVKMKEKGDIPEGYSVSREKKERFSLILESASTNQTSMYLCASSLLSGNLYEQYFGPGTRLTVT.

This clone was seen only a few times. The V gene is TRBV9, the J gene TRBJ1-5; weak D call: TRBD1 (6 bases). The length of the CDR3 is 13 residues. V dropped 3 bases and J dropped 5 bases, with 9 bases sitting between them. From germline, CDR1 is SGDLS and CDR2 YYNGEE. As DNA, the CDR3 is TGTGCCAGCAGCGCGGACAGAGATCAGCCCCAGCATTTT. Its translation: CASSADRDQPQHF.

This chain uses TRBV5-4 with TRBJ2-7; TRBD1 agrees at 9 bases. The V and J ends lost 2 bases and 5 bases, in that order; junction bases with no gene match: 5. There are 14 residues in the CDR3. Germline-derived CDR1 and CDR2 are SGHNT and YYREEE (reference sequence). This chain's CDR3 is CASSFTGGADEQYF. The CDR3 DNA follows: TGTGCCAGCAGCTTCACAGGGGGCGCCGACGAGCAGTACTTC.

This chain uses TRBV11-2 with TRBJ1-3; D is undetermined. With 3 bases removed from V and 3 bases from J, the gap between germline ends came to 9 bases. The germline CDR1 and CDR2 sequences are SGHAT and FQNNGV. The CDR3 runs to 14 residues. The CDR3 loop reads CASSLDFSGNTIYF. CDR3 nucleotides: TGTGCCAGCAGCTTGGACTTCAGTGGAAACACCATATATTTT. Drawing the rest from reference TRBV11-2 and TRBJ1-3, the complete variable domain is EAGVAQSPRYKIIEKRQSVAFWCNPISGHATLYWYQQILGQGPKLLIQFQNNGVVDDSQLPKDRFSAERLKGVDSTLKIQPAKLEDSAVYLCASSLDFSGNTIYFGEGSWLTVV.

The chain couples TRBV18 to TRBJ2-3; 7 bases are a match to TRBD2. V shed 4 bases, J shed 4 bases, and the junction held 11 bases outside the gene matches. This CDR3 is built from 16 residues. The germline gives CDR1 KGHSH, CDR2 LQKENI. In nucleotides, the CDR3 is TGTGCCAGCTCACTGGGACTACCGGGCTCATCAGATACGCAGTATTTT. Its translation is CASSLGLPGSSDTQYF.